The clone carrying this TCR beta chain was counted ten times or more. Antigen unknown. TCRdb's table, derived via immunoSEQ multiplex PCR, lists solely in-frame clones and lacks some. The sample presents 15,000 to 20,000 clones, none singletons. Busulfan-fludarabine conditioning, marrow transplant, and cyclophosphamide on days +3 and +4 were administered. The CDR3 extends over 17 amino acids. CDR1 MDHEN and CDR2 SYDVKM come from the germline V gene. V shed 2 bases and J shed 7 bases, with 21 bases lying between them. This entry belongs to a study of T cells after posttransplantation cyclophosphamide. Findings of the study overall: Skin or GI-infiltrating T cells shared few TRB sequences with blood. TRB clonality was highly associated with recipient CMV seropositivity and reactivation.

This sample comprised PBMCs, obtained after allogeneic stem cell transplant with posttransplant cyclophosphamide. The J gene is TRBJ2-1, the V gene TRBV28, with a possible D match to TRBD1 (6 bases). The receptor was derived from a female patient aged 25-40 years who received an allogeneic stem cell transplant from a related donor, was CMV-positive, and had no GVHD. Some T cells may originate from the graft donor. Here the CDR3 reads CASSLKARRGRGNEQFF. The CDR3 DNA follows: TGTGCCAGCAGTTTAAAAGCGCGGCGTGGCAGGGGAAATGAGCAGTTCTTC.